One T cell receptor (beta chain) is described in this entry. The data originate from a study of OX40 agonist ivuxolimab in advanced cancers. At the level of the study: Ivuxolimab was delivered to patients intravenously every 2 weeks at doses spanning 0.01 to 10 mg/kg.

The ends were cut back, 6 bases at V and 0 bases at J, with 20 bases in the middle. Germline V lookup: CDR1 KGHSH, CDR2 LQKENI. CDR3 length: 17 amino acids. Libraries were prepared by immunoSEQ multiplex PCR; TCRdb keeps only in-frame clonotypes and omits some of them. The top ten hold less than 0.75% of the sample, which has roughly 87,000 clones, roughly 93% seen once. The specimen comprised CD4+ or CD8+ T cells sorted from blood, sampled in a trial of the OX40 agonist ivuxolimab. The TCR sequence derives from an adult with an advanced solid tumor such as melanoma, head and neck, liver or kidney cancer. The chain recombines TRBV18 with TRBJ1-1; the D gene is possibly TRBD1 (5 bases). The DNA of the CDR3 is TGTGCCAGCTCCTCACCCGGGGGGGGAATCATGAACACTGAAGCTTTCTTT. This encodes CASSSPGGGIMNTEAFF.